This paragraph reports one TCR beta chain. This specimen comes from a study of blood T cell repertoires in COVID-19. Overall study: Acute and convalescent COVID-19 specimens originated in the United States, Italy and Spain. Sample material is recorded as cDNA or gDNA derived from T cells, B-cell-depleted T cells, or PBMCs.

Original data processing: The assay estimated nucleated cells by amplifying reference gene primers. The method was immunoSEQ multiplex PCR; TCRdb's version includes in-frame clones alone and lacks a portion of them. Clone size and V and J calls were adopted from that table, with D and trimming inferred from the DNA. The table includes tens of thousands of clones, about 92% detected once. The CDR3 totals 12 residues. V was cut by 4 bases and J by 3 bases, with 7 bases left in between. Germline V gene lookup returns CDR1 SGHAT and CDR2 FQNNGV. The receptor comes from a woman aged 55-70 years with active COVID-19. The sequencing sample was made of peripheral blood. The rearrangement links TRBV11-2 to TRBJ2-7; D possibly corresponds to TRBD2 (5 bases). CDR3 sequence: CASSSGLYEQYF. In DNA, the CDR3 is TGTGCCAGCAGCTCAGGACTCTACGAGCAGTACTTC.